The table lists the clone carrying this T cell receptor beta chain with a few counts. Its antigen is still unknown. This specimen comes from a study of blood T cells in healthy people across ages. Study in general: Per two T cells, about one barcoded beta molecule was captured through template switching. Study-wide findings and caveats: Researchers judged that diversity estimates from one million T cells fell short of true values.

A sample-barcoded 5' primer and a J-beta primer mix were used in a second PCR of about 7 to 12 cycles. TCRdb fed the 5' RACE reads into MiXCR, producing one record per CDR3 protein. The sample lists over 1.5 million distinct CDR3 sequences; around half were seen once. This CDR3 has 13 residues. CDR1 and CDR2 (germline): SQVTM, ANQGSEA. V was trimmed by 3 bases and J by 3 bases, leaving 11 bases between them. Donors were systemically healthy Caucasian individuals from Russia aged 6 to 90 years. This clonotype was obtained from a woman aged 40 to 50 in good health. The sample was blood. J is TRBJ1-2 and V is TRBV29-1; the D is unclear. CDR3: CSVDLGFHYGYTF. CDR3 DNA: TGCAGCGTTGATCTGGGTTTTCACTATGGCTACACCTTC. The complete variable domain, with remaining parts taken from reference TRBV29-1 and TRBJ1-2, reads SAVISQKPSRDICQRGTSLTIQCQVDSQVTMMFWYRQQPGQSLTLIATANQGSEATYESGFVIDKFPISRPNLTFSTLTVSNMSPEDSSIYLCSVDLGFHYGYTFGSGTRLTVV.